This note documents a single T cell receptor (beta chain) sequence. Its antigen is currently unknown. The study reverse transcribed the entire isolated RNA, so it sequenced expressed TCRB transcripts. Assay: immunoSEQ multiplex PCR; the TCRdb copy retains only in-frame clones and omits some. The sample contains 900,000 or so clones, roughly 15% of which appear only once. The record originates from a study of beta chain features in type 1 diabetes. In the study overall: Sorted cells examined across all samples numbered more than 100 million.

Isolation of CD4+ naive, central memory, regulatory and stem cell-like memory cells was achieved by sorting via CD45RO/CCR7/CD25/CD127/CD95/CD27. Study-wide points: Researchers report that Type 1 diabetes patients had moderately but significantly shorter TCRB CDR3s across all four CD4+ subsets. High-TCR-expressing cells could be over-represented by cDNA sequencing.

CDR3 size: 14 residues. The J segment lost 5 bases and the V segment lost 2 bases, leaving 6 bases of the junction unmatched. Germline V gene sequence: CDR1 SGHDT, CDR2 YYEEEE. This chain links TRBV5-6 with TRBJ2-5; the match to TRBD1 covers 7 bases. This receptor was obtained from a woman aged 18 to 35 in good health. Sequenced input: naive CD4+ T cells from blood. CDR3 protein: CASSFKTGLETQYF. The CDR3 nucleotides read TGTGCCAGCAGCTTTAAGACAGGGTTGGAGACCCAGTACTTC.